This TCR beta chain was recorded in a study of human T cells and chemical hapten exposure. About the study: There were per-sample TCR yield variations, arising mainly from small pooled library volume differences. Study conclusions and caveats: Healthy individuals' immune responses may differ from those of donors, who had alopecia.

Time point defined: patch test 2, 6 weeks after DPC sensitization. Treatment indicated: therapeutic diphenylcyclopropenone sensitization with weekly scalp DPC. V lost 4 bases and J lost 4, with 8 bases in between. This CDR3 spans 13 amino acids. Germline V gene sequence: CDR1 SNHLY, CDR2 FYNNEI. As processed by the authors: Sampled TCR counts reached a median of approximately 94,000 per sample, with values ranging from roughly 20,000 to 750,000. Via MiXCR, TCRdb re-called the RACE reads, giving one row per CDR3 protein. It is TCRdb's table, rather than the study itself, that gives the V and J calls and clone size. The sample holds roughly 52,000 distinct CDR3 sequences, less than 10% seen once. This clonotype was observed at least ten times. The antigen remains unidentified.

The genes are TRBV2 and TRBJ1-5, with D possibly TRBD1 on 5 matching bases. The sequencing here drew on whole blood, taken in connection with sensitization to the hapten diphenylcyclopropenone (DPC). The TCR was taken from a woman in her fifties or sixties with alopecia areata. Some clones in this sample may be carry-over from other donors' samples. Here the CDR3 DNA reads TGTGCCAGCAGTGTCCGGGGGAATCAGCCCCAGCATTTT. This sequence encodes CASSVRGNQPQHF.